The following is a T cell receptor beta chain sequence with its context. This specimen belongs to a study of blood T cell repertoires in COVID-19. Across the study: Spain, Italy and the United States supplied samples that represented acute and convalescent COVID-19. Sources were T cells, B-cell-depleted T cells, or PBMCs; the material itself was cDNA or gDNA.

Trimming took 3 bases from V and 3 from J, leaving 11 bases between them. Germline V gene sequence: CDR1 MNHEY, CDR2 SVGAGI. The CDR3 length is 14 residues. Per the authors' pipeline: Researchers report that nucleated cell counts were estimated from reference gene primer amplification. TCRdb's table, derived via immunoSEQ multiplex PCR, lists solely in-frame clones and lacks some. The V and J calls and clone size were taken over from that table, and D and trimming were inferred from the DNA. The sample shows fewer than 150,000 clones, over 80% of them seen only once. The chain employs TRBV6-5 and TRBJ1-1, with D maybe TRBD1 (6 bases). Sequences were obtained from PBMCs or T cells enriched from blood (not recorded which). This TCR came from a man aged 30 to 45 who had recovered from COVID-19. The CDR3 nucleotides read TGTGCCAGCAGTTATCATCGACAGGACACTGAAGCTTTCTTT. Translating it yields CASSYHRQDTEAFF.